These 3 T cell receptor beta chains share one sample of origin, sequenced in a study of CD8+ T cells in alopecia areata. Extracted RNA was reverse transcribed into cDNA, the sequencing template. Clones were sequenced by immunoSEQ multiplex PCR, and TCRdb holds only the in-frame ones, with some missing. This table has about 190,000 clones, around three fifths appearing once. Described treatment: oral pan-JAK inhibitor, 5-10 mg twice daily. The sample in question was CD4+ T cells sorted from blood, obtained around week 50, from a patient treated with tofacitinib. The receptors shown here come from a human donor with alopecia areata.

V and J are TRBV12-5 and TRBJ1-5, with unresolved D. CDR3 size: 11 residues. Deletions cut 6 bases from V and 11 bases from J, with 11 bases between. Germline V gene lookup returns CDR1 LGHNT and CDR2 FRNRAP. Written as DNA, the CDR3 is TGTGCTAGTGGCAACAGTCTGGCCCAGCATTTT. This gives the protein CASGNSLAQHF.

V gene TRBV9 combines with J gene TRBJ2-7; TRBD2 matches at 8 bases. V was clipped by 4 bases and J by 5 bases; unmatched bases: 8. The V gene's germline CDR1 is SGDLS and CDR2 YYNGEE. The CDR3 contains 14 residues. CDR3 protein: CASSQGLASDEQYF. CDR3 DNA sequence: TGTGCCAGCAGCCAAGGACTAGCATCCGACGAGCAGTACTTC.

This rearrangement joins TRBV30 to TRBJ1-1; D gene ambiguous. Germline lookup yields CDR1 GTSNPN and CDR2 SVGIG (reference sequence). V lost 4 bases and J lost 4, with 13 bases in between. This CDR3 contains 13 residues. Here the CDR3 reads CAWNMVWGTEAFF. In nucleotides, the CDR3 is TGTGCCTGGAACATGGTTTGGGGCACTGAAGCTTTCTTT.